This is a list of T cell receptor beta chains from one sample in a study of shared clonotypes between healthy human individuals. Measured with immunoSEQ multiplex PCR; TCRdb has only the in-frame clones, and not every one. The table has some 2,000,000 clones, 90% to 97% seen once. Sequenced: naive CD4+ T cells sorted from blood. The receptors originated from a man aged 18 to 29 in good health. CDR3s include the opening cysteine and the closing phenylalanine or tryptophan. D genes are given only for firm matches. Some rows mark clone size as missing; the rest say once, few, many or name a class of expanded clone.

D	size	V	J	length	CDR3	DNA
TRBD1	-	TRBV28	TRBJ1-2	16	CASSLFTLGQGGGYTF	TGTGCCAGCAGTTTATTTACATTGGGACAGGGAGGCGGCTACACCTTC
-	once	TRBV5-4	TRBJ2-3	18	CASSFTTARINAIDTQYF	TGTGCCAGCAGCTTTACCACGGCTAGGATTAACGCCATAGATACGCAGTATTTT
-	-	TRBV5-1	TRBJ1-1	13	CASKKTENTEAFF	TGCGCCTCAAAGAAGACGGAGAACACTGAAGCTTTCTTT
-	-	TRBV5-1	TRBJ2-6	15	CASSLSSSGANVLTF	TGCGCCAGCAGCTTGTCCTCCTCTGGGGCCAACGTCCTGACTTTC
-	-	TRBV15	TRBJ1-1	14	CATSRDRVNTEAFF	TGTGCCACCAGCAGAGACAGGGTGAACACTGAAGCTTTCTTT
TRBD1	once	TRBV7-2	TRBJ2-7	13	CASSGQGFSEQYF	TGTGCCAGCAGCGGACAGGGGTTCAGCGAGCAGTACTTC
TRBD1	-	TRBV19	TRBJ1-5	14	CASSTDRGGQPQHF	TGTGCCAGTAGTACGGACAGGGGAGGTCAGCCCCAGCATTTT
TRBD1	-	TRBV6-6	TRBJ2-7	15	CASSYSAGGSYEQYF	TGTGCCAGCAGTTACTCCGCAGGGGGCTCCTACGAGCAGTACTTC
TRBD2	-	TRBV2	TRBJ2-7	13	CASSGLAGVEQYF	TGTGCCAGCAGTGGTCTAGCGGGTGTCGAGCAGTACTTC
TRBD1	-	TRBV5-4	TRBJ1-6	16	CASSKAGTGDNSPLHF	TGTGCCAGCAGCAAAGCCGGGACAGGGGATAATTCACCCCTCCACTTT